The 31 T cell receptor beta chains reported below all come from one sample, sequenced in a study of blood T cell repertoires in COVID-19. The data were produced by immunoSEQ multiplex PCR, yet TCRdb's version contains in-frame clones alone and is incomplete. The sample contains 140,000 to 150,000 clones, roughly 90% of which appear only once. The sequenced sample consisted of peripheral blood. These receptors were taken from a human donor in a cohort sampled during active COVID-19.

J is TRBJ2-2 and V is TRBV5-5; TRBD2 agrees at 10 bases. Germline-derived CDR1 and CDR2 are SGHKS and YYEKEE (reference sequence). The CDR3 has 15 residues. V was pared by 2 bases and J by 5 bases, with 3 bases of the junction left unmatched. The CDR3 here is CASSFLAGDTGELFF. The CDR3 DNA reads as TGTGCCAGCAGCTTTCTAGCGGGGGATACCGGGGAGCTGTTTTTT. Combining the CDR3 with reference TRBV5-5 and TRBJ2-2 gives the whole variable domain DAGVTQSPTHLIKTRGQQVTLRCSPISGHKSVSWYQQVLGQGPQFIFQYYEKEERGRGNFPDRFSARQFPNYSSELNVNALLLGDSALYLCASSFLAGDTGELFFGEGSRLTVL.

This clone came up a few times. The chain combines TRBV2 with TRBJ2-1; TRBD1 matches 7 bases. CDR1 SNHLY and CDR2 FYNNEI come from the germline V gene. Germline trimming cut 8 bases from V and 2 bases from J; bases unmatched to any gene: 3. CDR3 length: 13 residues. The CDR3 loop reads CASDQGAYNEQFF. DNA for the CDR3: TGTGCCAGCGATCAGGGGGCCTACAATGAGCAGTTCTTC.

As for this clone: At one boundary the junction diverges from the germline segment, which might be a read error. This sequence joins TRBV2 and TRBJ2-1; 7 bases agree with TRBD1. CDR1 SNHLY and CDR2 FYNNEI come from the germline V gene. The CDR3 length is 12 residues. Here the CDR3 reads CAGRQGTDEQFF. DNA of the CDR3: TGTGCCGGCAGACAGGGTACGGATGAGCAGTTCTTC.

The chain couples TRBV7-2 to TRBJ1-6; 8 bases align to TRBD1. CDR3 length: 15 amino acids. J gave up 9 bases and V 6 bases, and 10 bases lay outside the gene matches. CDR1 SGHTA and CDR2 FQGNSA come from the germline V gene. The DNA of the CDR3 is TGTGCCAGCAGACAAACGGGACAGGTCCTTTCACCCCTCCACTTT. Its translation: CASRQTGQVLSPLHF.

The table lists this clone with a count of one. Here the CDR3 reads CATSVGLAGKYNEQFF. The DNA for the CDR3 is TGTGCCACCAGTGTTGGACTAGCGGGCAAATACAATGAGCAGTTCTTC. This chain connects TRBV24-1 to TRBJ2-1, with TRBD2 matching 11 bases. Germline values: CDR1 KGHDR, CDR2 SFDVKD. V lost 5 bases and J lost 4; bases outside the gene matches: 6. The CDR3 contains 16 residues.

The chain joins TRBV6-1 to TRBJ2-5; no firm D call. Germline loops: CDR1 MNHNS, CDR2 SASEGT. The germline V and J ends were trimmed by 2 bases and 5 bases, with 18 bases remaining between them. The CDR3 is 16 residues long. The CDR3 DNA reads TGTGCCAGCAGTGAATATCGCGGTAGTTCTCGGGAGACCCAGTACTTC. It yields the protein CASSEYRGSSRETQYF.

This chain connects TRBV6-2 or TRBV6-3 to TRBJ2-3; 7 nucleotides agree with TRBD1. V dropped 1 base and J dropped 2; count of bases not matched to a gene: 3. CDR3 length: 15 amino acids. Per germline, CDR1 MNHEY and CDR2 SVGEGT. As DNA, the CDR3 is TGTGCCAGCAGTTACTGGACAGGCTTCACAGATACGCAGTATTTT. Amino acid sequence: CASSYWTGFTDTQYF.

The gene calls are TRBV2 and TRBJ2-3; no definite D call. The germline CDR1 and CDR2 sequences are SNHLY and FYNNEI. The CDR3 totals 13 residues. The V and J ends lost 3 bases and 0 bases respectively, with 4 bases between them. The CDR3 coding sequence is TGTGCCAGCAGTGAGTATAGCACAGATACGCAGTATTTT. Residues: CASSEYSTDTQYF. The variable domain in full, completed from reference TRBV2 and TRBJ2-3, reads EPEVTQTPSHQVTQMGQEVILRCVPISNHLYFYWYRQILGQKVEFLVSFYNNEISEKSEIFDDQFSVERPDGSNFTLKIRSTKLEDSAMYFCASSEYSTDTQYFGPGTRLTVL.

The CDR3 region is CASSSPGQGAETQYF. Written as DNA, the CDR3 is TGTGCCAGCAGCTCACCGGGACAGGGGGCGGAGACCCAGTACTTC. The chain joins TRBV7-9 to TRBJ2-5; 12 bases map to TRBD1. The J segment lost 5 bases and the V segment lost 4 bases, leaving 5 bases of the junction unmatched. Germline V gene sequence: CDR1 SEHNR, CDR2 FQNEAQ (reference sequence). CDR3 length: 15 residues.

This clone was seen once. This chain links TRBV3-1 (or the pseudogene TRBV3-2) with TRBJ1-4, with D maybe TRBD1 (5 bases). Germline lookup yields CDR1 LGHDT and CDR2 YNNKEL (reference sequence). V lost 6 bases, J lost 5 bases, and 22 bases lay in between. The CDR3 is made up of 17 amino acids. CDR3 region: CASSIPGLDDSNEKLFF. CDR3 sequence (DNA): TGTGCCAGCAGTATACCGGGACTAGACGATTCGAATGAAAAACTGTTTTTT.

Ten or more counts support this clone. V and J are TRBV2 and TRBJ1-5; unclear D gene. The V gene's germline CDR1 is SNHLY and CDR2 FYNNEI. V shed 1 base and J shed 5 bases, with 12 bases lying between them. This CDR3 comprises 15 residues. As DNA, the CDR3 is TGTGCCAGCAGTGAAGTTGACACGGGAGATCAGCCCCAGCATTTT. Translation gives CASSEVDTGDQPQHF.

This clone was picked up a small number of times. This chain joins TRBV6-2 or TRBV6-3 and TRBJ2-1; 8 bases align to TRBD2. The germline gives CDR1 MNHEY, CDR2 SVGEGT. The CDR3 sequence is 16 residues long. V dropped 2 bases and J dropped 8; count of bases not matched to a gene: 11. Written as DNA, the CDR3 is TGTGCCAGCAGTTACGGACTAGCTTTTTCTTTCCATGAGCAGTTCTTC. This gives the protein CASSYGLAFSFHEQFF.

J is TRBJ2-7 and V is TRBV4-2; tentative D call: TRBD2 (6 bases). The germline V gene has CDR1 LGHNA and CDR2 YNFKEQ. V was cut by 4 bases and J by 4 bases, with 17 bases left in between. The CDR3 is 15 residues long. CDR3 coding DNA: TGTGCCAGCAGCCCCCCCTTTGGGGACTTTTACGAGCAGTACTTC. Translating it yields CASSPPFGDFYEQYF.

The chain uses TRBV2 and TRBJ1-2; 10 nucleotides line up with TRBD1. CDR3 length: 12 amino acids. From germline, CDR1 is SNHLY and CDR2 FYNNEI. V was pared by 6 bases and J by 7 bases, with 2 bases of the junction left unmatched. The CDR3 coding sequence is TGTGCCAGCAGGTGGACAGGGGGTGGCTACACCTTC. Translating it yields CASRWTGGGYTF.

CDR3 region: CASSLTGLAESTDTQYF. The CDR3 coding sequence is TGCGCCAGCAGCCTCACGGGACTAGCGGAAAGCACAGATACGCAGTATTTT. The chain links TRBV4-3 to TRBJ2-3, with TRBD2 matching over 11 bases. Germline trimming cut 4 bases from V and 0 bases from J; bases unmatched to any gene: 6. This CDR3 spans 17 amino acids. From germline, CDR1 is LGHNA and CDR2 YSLEER.

The chain joins TRBV4-2 to TRBJ2-5; D is undetermined. With 4 bases removed from V and 2 bases from J, the gap between germline ends came to 11 bases. The CDR3 has 14 residues. Germline values: CDR1 LGHNA, CDR2 YNFKEQ. The CDR3 DNA follows: TGTGCCAGCAGCCCCCCTAACGGGCAAGAGACCCAGTACTTC. Translating it yields CASSPPNGQETQYF.

Worth noting for this clone: Other DNA sequences within the sample encode an identical CDR3. The chain couples TRBV11-3 to TRBJ2-5, with D possibly being TRBD1 (6 bases). The CDR3 totals 15 residues. V was shortened by 1 base and J by 0 bases, with 9 bases between the two germline ends. The germline V gene has CDR1 SGHNT and CDR2 YENEEA. The CDR3 coding sequence is TGTGCCAGCAGCTTAGGGGACACCCACCAAGAGACCCAGTACTTC. Translating it yields CASSLGDTHQETQYF.

Here the CDR3 DNA reads TGTGCCAGTAGTAGAGACAGGGAGCAGTTCTTC. This gives the protein CASSRDREQFF. The chain couples TRBV19 to TRBJ2-1; the D gene is possibly TRBD1 (6 bases). Trimming took off 4 bases at V and 10 bases at J, with 8 bases between the two ends. Germline CDR1 LNHDA, CDR2 SQIVND (reference sequence). This CDR3 comprises 11 residues.

The V gene is TRBV2, the J gene TRBJ2-1, with TRBD2 matching 9 bases. V was clipped by 6 bases and J by 0 bases; unmatched bases: 9. CDR3 length equals 17 residues. Germline V CDR1 and CDR2: SNHLY, FYNNEI. CDR3 amino acids: CASRGLAGKSSYNEQFF. For the CDR3, the DNA is TGTGCCAGCAGAGGGCTAGCGGGAAAGAGCTCCTACAATGAGCAGTTCTTC.

V is TRBV12-3 or TRBV12-4 and J is TRBJ2-7; no clear D gene. V gave up 6 bases and J gave up 3 bases, with 12 bases separating them. The CDR3 consists of 13 residues. The CDR3 coding sequence is TGTGCCAGCAGCGCCGGTTTCTTCTACGAGCAGTACTTC. Translating it yields CASSAGFFYEQYF.

This chain joins TRBV18 and TRBJ2-7; 7 nucleotides agree with TRBD2. This CDR3 has 13 residues. Germline loops: CDR1 KGHSH, CDR2 LQKENI. Losses at the gene ends were 4 bases for V and 5 bases for J; bases not matched to a gene: 5. The chain's CDR3 is CASSLAGAHEQYF. The CDR3 DNA reads as TGTGCCAGCTCACTGGCGGGAGCCCACGAGCAGTACTTC. The whole variable domain, filled in from reference TRBV18 and TRBJ2-7, reads NAGVMQNPRHLVRRRGQEARLRCSPMKGHSHVYWYRQLPEEGLKFMVYLQKENIIDESGMPKERFSAEFPKEGPSILRIQQVVRGDSAAYFCASSLAGAHEQYFGPGTRLTVT.

The V call is TRBV2, the J call TRBJ2-7, with a weak D call TRBD2 (7 bases). Germline V gene sequence: CDR1 SNHLY, CDR2 FYNNEI. Trimming removed 10 bases from V and 3 bases from J, with 16 bases in between. CDR3 length: 13 residues. CDR3 sequence reads: CATSGERDYEQYF. The CDR3 DNA sequence: TGTGCCACCTCAGGGGAGCGGGACTACGAGCAGTACTTC. Combining the CDR3 with reference TRBV2 and TRBJ2-7 gives the whole variable domain EPEVTQTPSHQVTQMGQEVILRCVPISNHLYFYWYRQILGQKVEFLVSFYNNEISEKSEIFDDQFSVERPDGSNFTLKIRSTKLEDSAMYFCATSGERDYEQYFGPGTRLTVT.

Here the CDR3 reads CSVFPGRSNEQFF. The CDR3 DNA reads as TGCAGCGTCTTCCCGGGAAGGTCCAATGAGCAGTTCTTC. The chain recombines TRBV29-1 with TRBJ2-1; the D gene is possibly TRBD2 (5 bases). There are 13 residues in the CDR3. The V end lost 6 bases, the J end lost 6 bases, and 15 bases lay between the germline ends. Germline CDR1 SQVTM, CDR2 ANQGSEA.

J is TRBJ1-4 and V is TRBV5-4; weak D call: TRBD1 (6 bases). With 4 bases removed from V and 6 bases from J, the gap between germline ends came to 13 bases. The CDR3 contains 14 residues. Germline V CDR1 and CDR2: SGHNT, YYREEE (reference sequence). The CDR3: CASSTGQRDEKLFF. CDR3 nucleotide sequence: TGTGCCAGCAGCACGGGACAACGGGATGAAAAACTGTTTTTT.

The CDR3 sequence is CASSFDSGGLTDTQYF. Written as DNA, the CDR3 is TGTGCCAGCAGCTTCGATTCAGGGGGATTAACAGATACGCAGTATTTT. J is TRBJ2-3 and V is TRBV13; TRBD1 matches 7 bases. J lost 3 bases, V lost 3 bases, and 9 bases had no gene match. The CDR3 has 16 amino acids. The germline gives CDR1 PRHDT, CDR2 FYEKMQ (reference sequence). Supplemented by reference TRBV13 and TRBJ2-3, the full variable domain reads AAGVIQSPRHLIKEKRETATLKCYPIPRHDTVYWYQQGPGQDPQFLISFYEKMQSDKGSIPDRFSAQQFSDYHSELNMSSLELGDSALYFCASSFDSGGLTDTQYFGPGTRLTVL.

The V and J genes are TRBV7-3 and TRBJ1-2; the D gene is possibly TRBD1 (5 bases). Trimming left V 5 bases short and J 10 bases short, with 17 bases between. This CDR3 is built from 13 residues. The germline gives CDR1 SGHTA, CDR2 FQGTGA. The DNA of the CDR3 is TGTGCCAGCAGCCTCCTTGAAGGGGCGGACTACACCTTC. Translated, it gives CASSLLEGADYTF.

This clone has only one observation. The V and J genes are TRBV5-1 and TRBJ2-3; the match to TRBD1 covers 7 bases. The CDR3 length is 15 residues. Germline CDR1 reads SGHRS; CDR2 reads YFSETQ. V lost 1 base, J lost 5 bases, and 7 bases stayed unmatched. CDR3 in amino acids: CASSLHGTVEDTQYF. DNA of the CDR3: TGCGCCAGCAGCTTGCATGGGACAGTCGAAGATACGCAGTATTTT.

This clone was recorded a few times. DNA for the CDR3: TGTGCCAGCCTCGGACTGCCCAATCAGCCCCAGCATTTT. Translating it yields CASLGLPNQPQHF. The genes are TRBV2 and TRBJ1-5; D ambiguous. The CDR3 is made up of 13 amino acids. CDR1 is SNHLY and CDR2 is FYNNEI in the germline V gene. The germline V and J ends were trimmed by 8 bases and 3 bases, with 11 bases remaining between them.

The V call is TRBV5-6, the J call TRBJ1-2; 12 bases fit TRBD1. The ends lost 4 bases at V and 7 bases at J; junction bases unmatched: 14. CDR1 and CDR2 (germline): SGHDT, YYEEEE. The CDR3 has 17 amino acids. The CDR3 nucleotides read TGTGCCAGCAGCGGGACCGGGACAGGGGGCTGGTCGGGTGGCTACACCTTC. It encodes CASSGTGTGGWSGGYTF.

The V and J genes are TRBV5-1 and TRBJ1-2, with TRBD1 identical over 7 bases. Germline V lookup: CDR1 SGHRS, CDR2 YFSETQ. The junction had 12 bases not matched to a gene; V was cut back by 0 bases and J by 4 bases. This CDR3 is 17 amino acids long. DNA for the CDR3: TGCGCCAGCAGCTTGGAGACAGGGAGTCGAGCTTTCTATGGCTACACCTTC. Amino acids: CASSLETGSRAFYGYTF.

This chain links TRBV3-1 (or the pseudogene TRBV3-2) with TRBJ2-7; 7 positions agree with TRBD1. V lost 0 bases to trimming and J lost 2 bases; unmatched junction nucleotides: 4. This CDR3 has 15 residues. In germline, CDR1 is LGHDT, CDR2 YNNKEL (reference sequence). CDR3: CASSQEPGGAYEQYF. The CDR3 DNA follows: TGTGCCAGCAGCCAAGAACCAGGGGGAGCCTACGAGCAGTACTTC.